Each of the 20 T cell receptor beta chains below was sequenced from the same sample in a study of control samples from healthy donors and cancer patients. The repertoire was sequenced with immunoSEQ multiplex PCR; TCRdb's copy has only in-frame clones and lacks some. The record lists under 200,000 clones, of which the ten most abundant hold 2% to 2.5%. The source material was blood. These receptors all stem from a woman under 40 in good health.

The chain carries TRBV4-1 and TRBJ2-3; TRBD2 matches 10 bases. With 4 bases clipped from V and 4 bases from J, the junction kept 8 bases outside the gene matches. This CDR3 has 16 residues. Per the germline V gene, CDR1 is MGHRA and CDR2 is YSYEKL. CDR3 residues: CASSPLRSGGADTQYF. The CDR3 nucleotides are TGCGCCAGCAGCCCCCTGAGAAGCGGGGGGGCAGATACGCAGTATTTT.

In DNA form, the CDR3 reads TGCGCCAGCAGCCCGGACCCAGGAGGTGGTGACGAGCAGTACTTC. Translation gives CASSPDPGGGDEQYF. V usage is TRBV5-1 and J usage is TRBJ2-7, with a tentative D call TRBD2 (5 bases). Between the trimmed V and J ends, which lost 4 bases and 5 bases, there was a span of 19 bases. The germline gives CDR1 SGHRS, CDR2 YFSETQ. The CDR3 sequence is 15 residues long.

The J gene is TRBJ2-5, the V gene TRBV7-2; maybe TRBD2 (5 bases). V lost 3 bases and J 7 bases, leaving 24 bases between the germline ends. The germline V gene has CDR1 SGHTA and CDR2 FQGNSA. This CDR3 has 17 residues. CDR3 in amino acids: CASSFGWASLGKGTQYF. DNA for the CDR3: TGTGCCAGCAGCTTTGGGTGGGCTAGCCTCGGGAAGGGGACCCAGTACTTC.

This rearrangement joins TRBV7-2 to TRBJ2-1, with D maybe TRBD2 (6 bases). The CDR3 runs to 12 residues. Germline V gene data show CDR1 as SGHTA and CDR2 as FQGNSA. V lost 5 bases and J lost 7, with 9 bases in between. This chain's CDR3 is CASSGSGNEQFF. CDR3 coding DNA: TGTGCCAGCAGCGGTAGCGGAAATGAGCAGTTCTTC. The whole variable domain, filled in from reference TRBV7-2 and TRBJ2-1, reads GAGVSQSPSNKVTEKGKDVELRCDPISGHTALYWYRQSLGQGLEFLIYFQGNSAPDKSGLPSDRFSAERTGGSVSTLTIQRTQQEDSAVYLCASSGSGNEQFFGPGTRLTVL.

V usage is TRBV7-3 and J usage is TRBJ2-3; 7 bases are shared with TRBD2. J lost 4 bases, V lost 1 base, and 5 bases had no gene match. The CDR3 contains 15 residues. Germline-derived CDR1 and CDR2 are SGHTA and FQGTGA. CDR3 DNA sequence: TGTGCCAGCAGCTTAAAGGAACGGGAGGCAGATACGCAGTATTTT. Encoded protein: CASSLKEREADTQYF.

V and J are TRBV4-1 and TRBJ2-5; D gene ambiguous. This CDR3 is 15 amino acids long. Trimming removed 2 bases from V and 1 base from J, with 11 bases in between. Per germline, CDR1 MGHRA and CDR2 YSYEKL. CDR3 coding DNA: TGCGCCAGCAGCCAAAGTTATACGGTCCAAGAGACCCAGTACTTC. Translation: CASSQSYTVQETQYF.

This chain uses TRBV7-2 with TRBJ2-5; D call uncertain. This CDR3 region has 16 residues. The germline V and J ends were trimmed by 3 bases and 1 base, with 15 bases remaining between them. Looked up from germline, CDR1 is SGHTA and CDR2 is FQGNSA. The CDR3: CASSFNYRYLQETQYF. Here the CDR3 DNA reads TGTGCCAGCAGCTTTAATTACAGATACCTCCAAGAGACCCAGTACTTC.

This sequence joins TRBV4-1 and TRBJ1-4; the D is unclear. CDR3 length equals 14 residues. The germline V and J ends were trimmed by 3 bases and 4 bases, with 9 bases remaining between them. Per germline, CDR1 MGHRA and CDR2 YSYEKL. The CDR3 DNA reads TGCGCCAGCAGCCAGGTGGGGATTAATGAAAAACTGTTTTTT. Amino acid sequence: CASSQVGINEKLFF.

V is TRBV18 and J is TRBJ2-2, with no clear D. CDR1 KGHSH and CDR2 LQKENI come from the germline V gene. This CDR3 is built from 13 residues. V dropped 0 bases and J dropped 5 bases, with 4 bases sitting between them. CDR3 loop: CASSPPSTGELFF. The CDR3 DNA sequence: TGTGCCAGCTCACCACCGTCGACCGGGGAGCTGTTTTTT.

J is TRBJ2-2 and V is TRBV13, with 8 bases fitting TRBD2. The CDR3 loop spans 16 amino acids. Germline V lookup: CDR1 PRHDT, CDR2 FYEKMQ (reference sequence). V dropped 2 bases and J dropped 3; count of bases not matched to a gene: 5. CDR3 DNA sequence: TGTGCCAGCAGCTTACTTACTAGCGGCTACACCGGGGAGCTGTTTTTT. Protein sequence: CASSLLTSGYTGELFF.

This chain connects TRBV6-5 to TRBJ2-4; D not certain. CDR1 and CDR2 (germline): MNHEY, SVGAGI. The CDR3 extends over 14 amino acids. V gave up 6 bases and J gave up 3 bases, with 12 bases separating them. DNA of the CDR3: TGTGCCAGCAGCCCCGACGACCTCAAAAACATTCAGTACTTC. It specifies CASSPDDLKNIQYF.

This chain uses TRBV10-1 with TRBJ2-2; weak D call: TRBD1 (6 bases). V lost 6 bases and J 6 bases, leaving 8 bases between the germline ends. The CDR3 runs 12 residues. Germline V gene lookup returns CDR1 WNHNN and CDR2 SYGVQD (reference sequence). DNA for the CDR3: TGCGCCAGCAGAGACAGGTCCGGGGAGCTGTTTTTT. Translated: CASRDRSGELFF.

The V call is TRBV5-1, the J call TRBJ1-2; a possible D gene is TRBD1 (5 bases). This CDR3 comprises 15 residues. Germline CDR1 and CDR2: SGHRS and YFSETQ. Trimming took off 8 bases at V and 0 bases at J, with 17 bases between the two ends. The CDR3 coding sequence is TGCGCCAGTTCCGGGGCACCTCCCACTAACTATGGCTACACCTTC. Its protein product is CASSGAPPTNYGYTF.

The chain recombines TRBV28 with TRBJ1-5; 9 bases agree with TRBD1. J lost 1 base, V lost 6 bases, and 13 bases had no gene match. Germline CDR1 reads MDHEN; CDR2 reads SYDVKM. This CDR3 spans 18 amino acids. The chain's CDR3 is CASRPGTGRRKSNQPQHF. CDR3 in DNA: TGTGCCAGCAGACCCGGGACAGGGAGGAGGAAGAGCAATCAGCCCCAGCATTTT.

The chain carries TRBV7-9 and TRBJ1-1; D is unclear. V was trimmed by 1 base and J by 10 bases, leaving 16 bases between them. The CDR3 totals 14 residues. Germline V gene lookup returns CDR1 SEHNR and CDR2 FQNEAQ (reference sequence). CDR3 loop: CASSLGEEPLRAFF. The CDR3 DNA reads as TGTGCCAGCAGCTTAGGGGAGGAGCCCCTTAGAGCTTTCTTT.

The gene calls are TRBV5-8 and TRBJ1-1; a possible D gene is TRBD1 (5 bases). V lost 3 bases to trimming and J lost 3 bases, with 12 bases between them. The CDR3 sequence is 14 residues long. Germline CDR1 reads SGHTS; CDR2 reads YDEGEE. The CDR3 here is CASSSGYGDTEAFF. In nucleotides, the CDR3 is TGTGCCAGCAGCTCAGGGTATGGGGACACTGAAGCTTTCTTT.

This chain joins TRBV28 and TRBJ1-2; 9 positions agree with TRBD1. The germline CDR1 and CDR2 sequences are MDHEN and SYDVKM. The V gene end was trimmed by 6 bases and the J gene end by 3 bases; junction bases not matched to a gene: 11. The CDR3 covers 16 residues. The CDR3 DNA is TGTGCCAGCAGGGAGGACGGGACAGGGATGTACTATGGCTACACCTTC. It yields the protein CASREDGTGMYYGYTF.

This CDR3 is CASSSHSGTGGDQPQHF. In DNA form, the CDR3 reads TGTGCCAGCAGCTCCCACTCCGGGACAGGGGGCGATCAGCCCCAGCATTTT. The rearrangement links TRBV7-9 to TRBJ1-5; TRBD1 matches 12 bases. This CDR3 comprises 17 residues. V trimming: 4 bases; J trimming: 5 bases; junction bases outside the gene matches: 9. Germline CDR1 and CDR2: SEHNR and FQNEAQ (reference sequence).

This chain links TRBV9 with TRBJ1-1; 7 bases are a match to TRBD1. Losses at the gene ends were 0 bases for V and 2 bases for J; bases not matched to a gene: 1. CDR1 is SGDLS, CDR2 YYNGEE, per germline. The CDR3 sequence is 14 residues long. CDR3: CASSVGQGNTEAFF. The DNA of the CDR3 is TGTGCCAGCAGCGTAGGACAGGGCAACACTGAAGCTTTCTTT.

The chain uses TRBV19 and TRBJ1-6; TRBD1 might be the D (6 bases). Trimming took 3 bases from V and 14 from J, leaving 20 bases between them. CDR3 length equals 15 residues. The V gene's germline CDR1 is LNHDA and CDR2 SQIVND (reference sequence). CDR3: CASSMEGHRFDSLHF. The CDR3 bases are TGTGCCAGTAGTATGGAGGGACACCGGTTTGACTCCCTCCACTTT.